The next 30 T cell receptor beta chains were all read from a single sample in a study of T-cell memory formation after mild COVID-19. TCRdb reanalysed the 5' RACE reads using MiXCR and keeps one entry per CDR3 protein. The data contain roughly 170,000 distinct CDR3 sequences, about a fifth of them singletons. The sequenced sample was PBMCs or a T cell subset sorted from them (not recorded which). The receptors were sampled from a man younger than 35 who had mild COVID-19 (a few samples of this study predate the infection). Cell type and time point are not known.

This chain links TRBV28 with TRBJ1-2; 11 nucleotides align to TRBD1. Germline CDR1 MDHEN, CDR2 SYDVKM. J gave up 3 bases and V 5 bases, and 2 bases lay outside the gene matches. CDR3 size: 14 residues. CDR3 residues: CASSGTGGHYGYTF. CDR3 nucleotide sequence: TGTGCCAGCAGTGGGACAGGGGGTCACTATGGCTACACCTTC.

V and J are TRBV7-6 and TRBJ2-5; D possibly uses TRBD1 or TRBD2 (6 bases each). The V end lost 1 base, the J end lost 7 bases, and 16 bases lay between the germline ends. CDR1 and CDR2 (germline): SGHVS, FNYEAQ. There are 15 residues in the CDR3. The CDR3, as DNA: TGTGCCAGCAGCTTAGGTTCCGGGGGCGTCGGGACCCAGTACTTC. It translates to CASSLGSGGVGTQYF.

The V gene is TRBV7-3, the J gene TRBJ2-6; 7 bases line up with TRBD2. CDR1 is SGHTA, CDR2 FQGTGA, per germline. The junction had 4 bases not matched to a gene; V was cut back by 5 bases and J by 0 bases. The CDR3 is 16 residues long. CDR3 loop: CASSPGGSSGANVLTF. CDR3 sequence (DNA): TGTGCCAGCAGCCCCGGGGGGAGCTCTGGGGCCAACGTCCTGACTTTC.

V is TRBV11-2 and J is TRBJ2-7; D may be TRBD1 (6 bases). Trimming stripped 6 bases from V and 6 bases from J, with 12 bases between. CDR1 and CDR2 (germline): SGHAT, FQNNGV. CDR3 length: 12 residues. The CDR3 sequence: CASRTGLSEQYF. In nucleotides, the CDR3 is TGTGCCAGCAGAACAGGGTTGAGCGAGCAGTACTTC.

The chain is built from TRBV12-3 or TRBV12-4 and TRBJ1-2; no reliable D call. The germline V and J ends were trimmed by 3 bases and 6 bases, with 17 bases remaining between them. This CDR3 is 15 amino acids long. The CDR3 spells CASSFWKGGLDGYTF. The CDR3 DNA reads as TGTGCCAGCAGTTTCTGGAAGGGAGGCTTGGATGGCTACACCTTC.

V and J are TRBV2 and TRBJ2-3; D may be TRBD1 (5 bases). The CDR3 runs 13 residues. The V gene lost 2 bases and the J gene lost 4 bases, with 7 bases spanning the gap. Germline CDR1 is SNHLY and CDR2 is FYNNEI. The chain's CDR3 is CASSEQGPDTQYF. The CDR3 DNA reads TGTGCCAGCAGTGAACAGGGTCCAGATACGCAGTATTTT.

This clonotype was picked up a small number of times. V gene TRBV14 combines with J gene TRBJ2-5; D is unclear. Germline V gene sequence: CDR1 SGHDN, CDR2 FVKESK. The V gene lost 1 base and the J gene lost 0 bases, with 15 bases spanning the gap. CDR3 length equals 17 residues. CDR3 residues: CASSQAFLFEDQETQYF. The CDR3 DNA sequence: TGTGCCAGCAGCCAAGCGTTCTTGTTCGAGGACCAAGAGACCCAGTACTTC.

The chain recombines TRBV7-9 with TRBJ1-1; 10 bases align to TRBD1. Trimming at V came to 5 bases and at J to 5 bases, leaving 5 bases not matched to a gene. Per the germline V gene, CDR1 is SEHNR and CDR2 is FQNEAQ (reference sequence). This CDR3 is built from 14 residues. The CDR3 DNA reads TGTGCCAGCAGCCTCCGGGACAGGGGAACTGAAGCTTTCTTT. This sequence encodes CASSLRDRGTEAFF.

The chain is built from TRBV6-5 and TRBJ2-7, with D tentatively TRBD2 (5 bases). Trimming shortened V by 0 bases and J by 4 bases, and 16 bases separated the two germline ends. CDR3 size: 16 residues. Germline V CDR1 and CDR2: MNHEY, SVGAGI. As DNA, the CDR3 is TGTGCCAGCAGTTACTCGACCCTGAGCGGAGCATACGAGCAGTACTTC. It is translated as CASSYSTLSGAYEQYF.

There are a few counts of this clonotype. The chain joins TRBV27 to TRBJ1-6; the match to TRBD1 covers 9 bases. V gave up 2 bases and J gave up 5 bases; unmatched junction bases: 4. Germline values: CDR1 MNHEY, CDR2 SMNVEV (reference sequence). This CDR3 has 16 residues. The CDR3 DNA follows: TGTGCCAGCAGTTTAGGGACAGGGATGGATAATTCACCCCTCCACTTT. It translates to CASSLGTGMDNSPLHF.

The chain links TRBV2 to TRBJ2-7, with 8 bases lining up with TRBD1. Germline CDR1 is SNHLY and CDR2 is FYNNEI. The CDR3 has 15 residues. V dropped 7 bases and J dropped 0; count of bases not matched to a gene: 8. Written as DNA, the CDR3 is TGTGCCAGCACGCCCGACAGGGGAAGCTCCTACGAGCAGTACTTC. Its protein is CASTPDRGSSYEQYF.

This clonotype was detected a few times. The chain joins TRBV10-3 to TRBJ1-2, with TRBD1 matching over 9 bases. Germline lookup yields CDR1 ENHRY and CDR2 SYGVKD. The V and J ends lost 7 bases and 5 bases, in that order; junction bases with no gene match: 2. The CDR3 totals 12 residues. The DNA for the CDR3 is TGTGCCATCACAGGACAGGGGTATGGCTACACCTTC. It yields the protein CAITGQGYGYTF.

The chain is built from TRBV2 and TRBJ2-5; a possible D gene is TRBD2 (6 bases). The CDR3 is 13 amino acids. CDR1 and CDR2 (germline): SNHLY, FYNNEI. V lost 6 bases, J lost 3 bases, and 11 bases lay in between. The CDR3 reads CASRRDSEETQYF. As DNA, the CDR3 is TGTGCCAGCAGACGGGACTCCGAAGAGACCCAGTACTTC.

This clonotype was detected a few times. The V gene is TRBV5-6, the J gene TRBJ1-5; 7 bases are shared with TRBD1. Germline lookup yields CDR1 SGHDT and CDR2 YYEEEE. This CDR3 region has 16 residues. V trimming: 1 base; J trimming: 9 bases; junction bases outside the gene matches: 13. CDR3 loop: CASSLYVGRGERPQHF. The CDR3 region has the DNA TGTGCCAGCAGCTTGTATGTAGGCAGGGGGGAACGGCCCCAGCATTTT.

The sample holds a few counts of this clonotype. The chain combines TRBV18 with TRBJ1-1, with D possibly TRBD1 on 5 matching bases. The germline gives CDR1 KGHSH, CDR2 LQKENI. CDR3 size: 14 residues. The germline V and J ends were trimmed by 6 bases and 2 bases, with 13 bases remaining between them. CDR3 DNA: TGTGCCAGCTCCGCCCGGGACGGAAACACTGAAGCTTTCTTT. It yields the protein CASSARDGNTEAFF.

The table lists this clonotype with a few counts. The gene calls are TRBV7-3 and TRBJ2-2; TRBD2 is a possible D gene (6 bases). The CDR3 contains 14 residues. V was shortened by 3 bases and J by 1 base, with 6 bases between the two germline ends. Germline V lookup: CDR1 SGHTA, CDR2 FQGTGA. DNA of the CDR3: TGTGCCAGCAGCTTGGAGGGGAACACCGGGGAGCTGTTTTTT. Encoded protein: CASSLEGNTGELFF.

This chain links TRBV5-5 with TRBJ1-2; TRBD1 matches 9 bases. The germline CDR1 and CDR2 sequences are SGHKS and YYEKEE (reference sequence). This CDR3 region has 15 residues. The V and J ends lost 4 bases and 4 bases, in that order; junction bases with no gene match: 8. CDR3 sequence (DNA): TGTGCCAGCAGCCCGAGGACAGGGGACATCTATGGCTACACCTTC. As protein: CASSPRTGDIYGYTF.

V and J are TRBV20-1 and TRBJ2-1; TRBD2 agrees at 13 bases. Germline V lookup: CDR1 DFQATT, CDR2 SNEGSKA (reference sequence). V shed 5 bases and J 0 bases; nucleotides not matched to a gene: 13. This CDR3 has 19 residues. In DNA, the CDR3 is TGCAGTGCTGGCGCTCCGGGACTAGCGGGGCTGAGCTCCTACAATGAGCAGTTCTTC. This encodes CSAGAPGLAGLSSYNEQFF.

The chain couples TRBV28 to TRBJ2-5; 9 positions match TRBD1. The germline V gene encodes CDR1 MDHEN and CDR2 SYDVKM. V shed 7 bases, J shed 5 bases, and the junction held 11 bases outside the gene matches. This CDR3 region has 15 residues. The CDR3 is CASTLRGTGQETQYF. CDR3 sequence (DNA): TGTGCCAGCACCCTAAGAGGGACAGGGCAGGAGACCCAGTACTTC. Filled out from reference TRBV28 and TRBJ2-5, the complete variable domain reads DVKVTQSSRYLVKRTGEKVFLECVQDMDHENMFWYRQDPGLGLRLIYFSYDVKMKEKGDIPEGYSVSREKKERFSLILESASTNQTSMYLCASTLRGTGQETQYFGPGTRLLVL.

The gene calls are TRBV24-1 and TRBJ2-1; D assignment may be TRBD1 or TRBD2 (5 bases each). This CDR3 has 12 amino acids. Trimming shortened V by 3 bases and J by 8 bases, and 7 bases separated the two germline ends. Germline loops: CDR1 KGHDR, CDR2 SFDVKD. The CDR3: CATSDRDDEQFF. As DNA, the CDR3 is TGTGCCACCAGTGATAGGGACGATGAGCAGTTCTTC.

This clonotype was seen a single time. This chain joins TRBV12-3 or TRBV12-4 and TRBJ1-4; weak D call: TRBD1 (6 bases). Trimming stripped 8 bases from V and 3 bases from J, with 10 bases between. This CDR3 region has 13 residues. CDR3 coding DNA: TGTGCCAGCGTCAGGGGAGCTAATGAAAAACTGTTTTTT. Encoded protein: CASVRGANEKLFF.

The chain employs TRBV20-1 and TRBJ2-2; TRBD1 or TRBD2 may be the D gene (5 bases each). Germline values: CDR1 DFQATT, CDR2 SNEGSKA (reference sequence). This CDR3 comprises 16 residues. With 5 bases removed from V and 1 base from J, the gap between germline ends came to 17 bases. The CDR3 DNA follows: TGCAGTGCTCCGGACAAACGGGGACGGAACACCGGGGAGCTGTTTTTT. The encoded protein is CSAPDKRGRNTGELFF.

The table lists this clonotype with a few counts. The V call is TRBV5-1, the J call TRBJ2-1, with TRBD1 matching over 7 bases. Germline lookup yields CDR1 SGHRS and CDR2 YFSETQ. V dropped 4 bases and J dropped 0; count of bases not matched to a gene: 10. CDR3 length: 17 residues. In DNA form, the CDR3 reads TGCGCCAGCAGCCCGGGACAGAGCTTTTACTCCTACAATGAGCAGTTCTTC. Protein product: CASSPGQSFYSYNEQFF. Full variable domain (missing parts from reference TRBV5-1 and TRBJ2-1): KAGVTQTPRYLIKTRGQQVTLSCSPISGHRSVSWYQQTPGQGLQFLFEYFSETQRNKGNFPGRFSGRQFSNSRSEMNVSTLELGDSALYLCASSPGQSFYSYNEQFFGPGTRLTVL.

The J gene is TRBJ1-1, the V gene TRBV20-1, with 10 bases matching TRBD1. CDR3 size: 15 residues. Germline CDR1 is DFQATT and CDR2 is SNEGSKA (reference sequence). The CDR3 protein is CSAPSGDRGRTEAFF. The DNA of the CDR3 is TGCAGCGCCCCTTCCGGGGACAGGGGTCGAACTGAAGCTTTCTTT.

The genes are TRBV11-2 and TRBJ2-7, with 11 bases that match TRBD1. CDR1 and CDR2 from the germline V gene are SGHAT and FQNNGV. The CDR3 covers 16 residues. V dropped 4 bases and J dropped 6; count of bases not matched to a gene: 11. The CDR3, as DNA: TGTGCCAGCAGCTCCGGCCCAGGACAGGGGGCCGGCGAGCAGTACTTC. It translates to CASSSGPGQGAGEQYF. Complete variable domain (other parts from reference TRBV11-2 and TRBJ2-7): EAGVAQSPRYKIIEKRQSVAFWCNPISGHATLYWYQQILGQGPKLLIQFQNNGVVDDSQLPKDRFSAERLKGVDSTLKIQPAKLEDSAVYLCASSSGPGQGAGEQYFGPGTRLTVT.

The sample holds one count of this clonotype. The chain combines TRBV28 with TRBJ2-6; 11 nucleotides align to TRBD1. J lost 3 bases, V lost 11 bases, and 6 bases had no gene match. Germline V gene lookup returns CDR1 MDHEN and CDR2 SYDVKM. The CDR3 has 15 residues. This chain's CDR3 is CAVDRGPLGANVLTF. CDR3 nucleotides: TGTGCCGTGGACAGGGGGCCCCTTGGGGCCAACGTCCTGACTTTC.

This clonotype was seen a single time. This chain uses TRBV20-1 with TRBJ1-2, with TRBD1 matching over 8 bases. Looked up from germline, CDR1 is DFQATT and CDR2 is SNEGSKA (reference sequence). The CDR3 loop spans 18 amino acids. The J segment lost 2 bases and the V segment lost 3 bases, leaving 17 bases of the junction unmatched. The CDR3 region is CSARSGGRSRPKNYGYTF. The CDR3 nucleotides read TGCAGTGCTAGGTCAGGGGGCCGATCTCGACCTAAGAACTATGGCTACACCTTC.

This clonotype was seen only a few times. The rearrangement links TRBV5-4 to TRBJ2-2, with 7 bases that match TRBD1. The CDR3 is 14 amino acids. V shed 3 bases and J 4 bases; nucleotides not matched to a gene: 3. Germline V gene lookup returns CDR1 SGHNT and CDR2 YYREEE (reference sequence). This CDR3 reads CASSSWDSTGELFF. CDR3 sequence (DNA): TGTGCCAGCAGCTCATGGGACAGCACCGGGGAGCTGTTTTTT.

In this sample, this clonotype turned up a few times. In nucleotides, the CDR3 is TGTGCCAGCAGCCAAGATTTTAAGGGGTCCGACGAGCAGTACTTC. Translation: CASSQDFKGSDEQYF. The genes are TRBV3-1 and TRBJ2-7; TRBD1 is a possible D gene (5 bases). The V end was cut by 0 bases, the J end by 5 bases, with 14 bases between. Germline CDR1 is LGHDT and CDR2 is YNNKEL (reference sequence). The CDR3 loop spans 15 amino acids.

CDR3 in DNA: TGTGCCAGCAGCCTACTCGGGGGCAGAGGCGAGCAGTACTTC. It translates to CASSLLGGRGEQYF. This rearrangement joins TRBV5-4 to TRBJ2-7; D may match TRBD1 or TRBD2 (6 bases each). V was trimmed by 4 bases and J by 6 bases, leaving 17 bases between them. Looked up from germline, CDR1 is SGHNT and CDR2 is YYREEE (reference sequence). This CDR3 spans 14 amino acids.